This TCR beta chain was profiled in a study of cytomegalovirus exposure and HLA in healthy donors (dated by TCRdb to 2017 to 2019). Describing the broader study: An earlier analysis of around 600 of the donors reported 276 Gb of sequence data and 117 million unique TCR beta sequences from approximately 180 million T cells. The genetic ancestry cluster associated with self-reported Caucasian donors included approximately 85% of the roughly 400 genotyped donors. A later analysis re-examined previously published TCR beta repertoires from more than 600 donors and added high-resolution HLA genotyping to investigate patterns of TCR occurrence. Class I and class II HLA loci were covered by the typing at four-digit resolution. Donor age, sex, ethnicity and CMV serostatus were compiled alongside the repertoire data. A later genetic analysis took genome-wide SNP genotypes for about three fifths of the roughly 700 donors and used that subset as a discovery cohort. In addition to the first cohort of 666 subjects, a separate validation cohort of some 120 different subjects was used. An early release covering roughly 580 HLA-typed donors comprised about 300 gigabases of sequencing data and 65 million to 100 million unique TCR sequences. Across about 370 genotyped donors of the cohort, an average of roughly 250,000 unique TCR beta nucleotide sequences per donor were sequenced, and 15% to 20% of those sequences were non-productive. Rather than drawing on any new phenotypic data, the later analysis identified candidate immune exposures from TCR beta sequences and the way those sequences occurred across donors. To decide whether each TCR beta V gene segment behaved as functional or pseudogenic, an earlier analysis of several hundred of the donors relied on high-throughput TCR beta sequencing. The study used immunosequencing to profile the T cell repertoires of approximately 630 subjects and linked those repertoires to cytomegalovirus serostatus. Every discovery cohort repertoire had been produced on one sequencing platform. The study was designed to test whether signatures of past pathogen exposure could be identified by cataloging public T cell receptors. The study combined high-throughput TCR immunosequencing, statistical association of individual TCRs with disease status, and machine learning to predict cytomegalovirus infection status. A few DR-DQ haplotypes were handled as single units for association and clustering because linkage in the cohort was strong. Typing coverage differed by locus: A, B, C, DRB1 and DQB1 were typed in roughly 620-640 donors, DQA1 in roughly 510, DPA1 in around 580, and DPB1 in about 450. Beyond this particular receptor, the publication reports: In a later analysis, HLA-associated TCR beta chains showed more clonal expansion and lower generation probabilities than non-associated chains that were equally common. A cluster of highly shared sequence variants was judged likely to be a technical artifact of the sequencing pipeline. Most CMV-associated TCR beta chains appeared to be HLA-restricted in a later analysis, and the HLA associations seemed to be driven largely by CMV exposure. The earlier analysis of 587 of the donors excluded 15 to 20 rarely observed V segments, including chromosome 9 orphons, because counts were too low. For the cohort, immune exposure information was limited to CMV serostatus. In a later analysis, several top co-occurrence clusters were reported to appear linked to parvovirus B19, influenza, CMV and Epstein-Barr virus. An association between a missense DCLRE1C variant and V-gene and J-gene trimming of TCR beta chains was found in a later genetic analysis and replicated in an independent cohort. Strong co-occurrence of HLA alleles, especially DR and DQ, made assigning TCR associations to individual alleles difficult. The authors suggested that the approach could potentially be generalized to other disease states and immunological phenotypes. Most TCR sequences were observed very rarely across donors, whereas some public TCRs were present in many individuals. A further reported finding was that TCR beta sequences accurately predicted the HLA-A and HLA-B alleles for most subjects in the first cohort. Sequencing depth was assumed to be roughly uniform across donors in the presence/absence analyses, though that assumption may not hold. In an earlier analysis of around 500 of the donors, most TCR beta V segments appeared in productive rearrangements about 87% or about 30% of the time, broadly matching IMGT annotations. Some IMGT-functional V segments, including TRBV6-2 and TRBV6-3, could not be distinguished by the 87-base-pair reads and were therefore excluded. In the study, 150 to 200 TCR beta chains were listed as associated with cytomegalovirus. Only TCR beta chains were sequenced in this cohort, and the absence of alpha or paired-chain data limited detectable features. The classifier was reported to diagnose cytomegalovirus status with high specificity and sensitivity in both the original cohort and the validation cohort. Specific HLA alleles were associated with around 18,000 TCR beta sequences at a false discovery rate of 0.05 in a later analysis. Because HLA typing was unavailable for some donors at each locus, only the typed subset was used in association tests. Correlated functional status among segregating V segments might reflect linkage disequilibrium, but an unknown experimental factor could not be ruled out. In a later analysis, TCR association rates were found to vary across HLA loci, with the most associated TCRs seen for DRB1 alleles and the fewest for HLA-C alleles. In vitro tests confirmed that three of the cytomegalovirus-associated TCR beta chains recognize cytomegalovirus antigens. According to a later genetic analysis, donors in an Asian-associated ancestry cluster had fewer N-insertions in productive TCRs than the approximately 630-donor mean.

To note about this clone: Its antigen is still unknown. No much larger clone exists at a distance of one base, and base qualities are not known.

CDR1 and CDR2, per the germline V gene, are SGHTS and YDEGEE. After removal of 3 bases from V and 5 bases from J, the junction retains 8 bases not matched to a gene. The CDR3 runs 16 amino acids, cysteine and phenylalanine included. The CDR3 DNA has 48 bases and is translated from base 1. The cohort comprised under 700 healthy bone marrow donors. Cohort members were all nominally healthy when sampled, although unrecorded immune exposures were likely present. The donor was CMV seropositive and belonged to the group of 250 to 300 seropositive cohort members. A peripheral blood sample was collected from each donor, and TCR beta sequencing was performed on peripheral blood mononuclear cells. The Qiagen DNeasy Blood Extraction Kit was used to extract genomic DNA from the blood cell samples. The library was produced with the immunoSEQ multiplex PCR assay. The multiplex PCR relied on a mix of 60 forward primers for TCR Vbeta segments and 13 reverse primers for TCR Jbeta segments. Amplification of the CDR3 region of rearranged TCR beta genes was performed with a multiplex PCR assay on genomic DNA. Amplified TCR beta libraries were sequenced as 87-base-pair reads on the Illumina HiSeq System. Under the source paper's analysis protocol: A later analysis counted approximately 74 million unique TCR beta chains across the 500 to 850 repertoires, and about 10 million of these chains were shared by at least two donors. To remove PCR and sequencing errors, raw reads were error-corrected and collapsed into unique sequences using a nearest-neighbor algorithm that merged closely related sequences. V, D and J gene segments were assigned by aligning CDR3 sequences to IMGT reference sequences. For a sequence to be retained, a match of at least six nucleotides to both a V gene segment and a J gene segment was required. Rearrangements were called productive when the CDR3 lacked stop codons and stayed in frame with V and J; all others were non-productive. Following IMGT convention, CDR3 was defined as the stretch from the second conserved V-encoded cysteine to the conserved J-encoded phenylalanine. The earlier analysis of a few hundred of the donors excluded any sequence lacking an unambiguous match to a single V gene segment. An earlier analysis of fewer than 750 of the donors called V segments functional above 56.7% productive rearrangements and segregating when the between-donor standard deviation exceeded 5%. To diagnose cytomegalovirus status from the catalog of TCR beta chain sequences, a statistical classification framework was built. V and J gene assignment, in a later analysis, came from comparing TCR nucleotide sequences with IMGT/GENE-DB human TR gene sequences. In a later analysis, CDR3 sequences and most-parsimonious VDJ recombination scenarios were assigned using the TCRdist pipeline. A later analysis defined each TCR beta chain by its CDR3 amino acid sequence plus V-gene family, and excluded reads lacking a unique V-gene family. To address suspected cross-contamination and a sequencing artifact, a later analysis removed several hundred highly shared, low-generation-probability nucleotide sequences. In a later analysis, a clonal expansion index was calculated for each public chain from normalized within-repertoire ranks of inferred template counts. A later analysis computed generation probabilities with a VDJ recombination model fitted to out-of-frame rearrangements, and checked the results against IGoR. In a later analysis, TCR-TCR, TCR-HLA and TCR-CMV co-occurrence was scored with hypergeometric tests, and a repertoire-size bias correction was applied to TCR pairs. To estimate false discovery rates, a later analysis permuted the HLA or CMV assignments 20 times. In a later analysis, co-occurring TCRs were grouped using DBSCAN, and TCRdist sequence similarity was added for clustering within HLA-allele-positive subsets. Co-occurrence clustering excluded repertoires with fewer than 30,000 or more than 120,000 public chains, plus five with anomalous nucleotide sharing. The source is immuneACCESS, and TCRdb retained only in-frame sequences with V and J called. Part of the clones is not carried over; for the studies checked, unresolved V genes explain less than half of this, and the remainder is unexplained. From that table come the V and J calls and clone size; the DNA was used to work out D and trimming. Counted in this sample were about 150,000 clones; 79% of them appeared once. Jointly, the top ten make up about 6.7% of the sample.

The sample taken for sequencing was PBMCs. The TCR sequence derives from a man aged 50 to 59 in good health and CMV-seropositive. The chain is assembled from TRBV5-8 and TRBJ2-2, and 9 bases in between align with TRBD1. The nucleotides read TGTGCCAGCAGCTATCGTGACAGGGGGTTTACCGGGGAGCTGTTTTTT. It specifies CASSYRDRGFTGELFF.